This T cell receptor beta chain was sequenced in a study of identifying expanded T cells in peripheral blood. Collection occurred without any documented infections or immune events in donors. About this clone: No antigen is known for it.

Study outcomes and limitations: Across healthy donors, higher total template counts meant significantly greater roughly 2-week count variance. Over two and four weeks, about 16 and 20 clones changed, versus roughly 1.1 between replicates.

Germline V lookup: CDR1 SQVTM, CDR2 ANQGSEA. The germline V and J ends were trimmed by 0 bases and 1 base, with 16 bases remaining between them. This CDR3 region has 16 residues. Data came from immunoSEQ multiplex PCR; TCRdb stores just in-frame clones and leaves some out. The sample lists approximately 100,000 clones; approximately 90% were seen once. The TCR comes from a person between 18 and 69 years old in good health. The source material was blood. The J gene is TRBJ2-7, the V gene TRBV29-1; D is undetermined. CDR3 nucleotide sequence: TGCAGCGTTGAAGATTTGGGCAGGCTAGGATCCTACGAGCAGTACTTC. It is translated as CSVEDLGRLGSYEQYF.